A single sample is the source of the 22 T cell receptor beta chains below, sequenced in a study of OX40 agonist ivuxolimab in advanced cancers. This table comes from immunoSEQ multiplex PCR, and its TCRdb copy is limited to in-frame clones, with some not included. The table shows about 65,000 clones, with roughly 89% occurring only once. The sample here was CD4+ or CD8+ T cells sorted from blood, taken in a trial of the OX40 agonist ivuxolimab. Source of these receptors: an adult with an advanced solid tumor such as melanoma, head and neck, liver or kidney cancer.

The V and J genes are TRBV27 and TRBJ1-6; no definite D call. V was shortened by 6 bases and J by 5 bases, with 14 bases between the two germline ends. Per the germline V gene, CDR1 is MNHEY and CDR2 is SMNVEV (reference sequence). The CDR3 has 15 residues. CDR3 sequence reads: CASSPTTFHNSPLHF. CDR3 in DNA: TGTGCCAGCAGCCCCACGACATTCCATAATTCACCCCTCCACTTT.

This clone was counted only a few times. This chain links TRBV27 with TRBJ2-5; tentatively, D is TRBD1 or TRBD2 (5 bases each). This CDR3 is 13 amino acids long. With 9 bases removed from V and 3 bases from J, the gap between germline ends came to 14 bases. The germline V gene encodes CDR1 MNHEY and CDR2 SMNVEV (reference sequence). CDR3 in amino acids: CARPGAPKETQYF. The CDR3 DNA reads TGTGCCAGACCCGGGGCTCCGAAAGAGACCCAGTACTTC.

The chain joins TRBV7-2 to TRBJ2-5; D is uncertain. Germline CDR1 reads SGHTA; CDR2 reads FQGNSA. V lost 4 bases and J lost 1, with 10 bases in between. CDR3 length: 14 amino acids. CDR3 nucleotide sequence: TGTGCCAGCAGCTCAGGACGGATCCAAGAGACCCAGTACTTC. This encodes CASSSGRIQETQYF.

In this sample, this clone turned up once. The rearrangement uses TRBV2 and TRBJ1-2, with D perhaps matching TRBD1 (5 bases). V gave up 7 bases and J gave up 4 bases, with 16 bases separating them. Germline loops: CDR1 SNHLY, CDR2 FYNNEI. The length of the CDR3 is 14 residues. This chain's CDR3 is CASIGGRTIYGYTF. CDR3 nucleotides: TGTGCCAGCATAGGTGGCAGGACAATCTATGGCTACACCTTC. The whole variable domain, filled in from reference TRBV2 and TRBJ1-2, reads EPEVTQTPSHQVTQMGQEVILRCVPISNHLYFYWYRQILGQKVEFLVSFYNNEISEKSEIFDDQFSVERPDGSNFTLKIRSTKLEDSAMYFCASIGGRTIYGYTFGSGTRLTVV.

Worth noting for this clone: Sequence at one end of the junction differs from germline and may be a read error. The V gene is TRBV7-7, the J gene TRBJ2-5, with D unresolved. The CDR3 has 13 amino acids. CDR1 and CDR2 from the germline V gene are SSHAT and FNYEAQ (reference sequence). CDR3 DNA: TGTGCTAGCAGCTTAGGTGGGGTAGAGACCCAGTACTTC. This translates into CASSLGGVETQYF. The variable domain in full, completed from reference TRBV7-7 and TRBJ2-5, reads GAGVSQSPRYKVTKRGQDVTLRCDPISSHATLYWYQQALGQGPEFLTYFNYEAQPDKSGLPSDRFSAERPEGSISTLTIQRTEQRDSAMYRCASSLGGVETQYFGPGTRLLVL.

CDR3 in DNA: TGTGCCAGTACGCTAGCGGGGGGGCCGGGTAATGAGCAGTTCTTC. It specifies CASTLAGGPGNEQFF. This chain links TRBV19 with TRBJ2-1, with 12 bases identical to TRBD2. J was trimmed by 7 bases and V by 7 bases; bases with no gene match: 8. Germline CDR1 reads LNHDA; CDR2 reads SQIVND (reference sequence). CDR3 length: 15 residues.

CDR3 loop: CASSLAPELEAFF. The CDR3 DNA is TGTGCCAGCAGCTTGGCTCCAGAGCTTGAAGCTTTCTTT. The gene calls are TRBV5-4 and TRBJ1-1, with D unresolved. Germline V gene sequence: CDR1 SGHNT, CDR2 YYREEE (reference sequence). This CDR3 has 13 residues. V gave up 0 bases and J gave up 7 bases, with 10 bases separating them.

The count of this clone is one. The chain carries TRBV5-1 and TRBJ2-2; no clear D. The CDR3 extends over 16 amino acids. Germline V lookup: CDR1 SGHRS, CDR2 YFSETQ. V lost 4 bases, J lost 6 bases, and 19 bases lay in between. CDR3: CASSLLEVLWAGELFF. CDR3 DNA: TGCGCCAGCAGCCTCCTCGAGGTTTTGTGGGCCGGGGAGCTGTTTTTT.

The chain employs TRBV6-1 and TRBJ1-5; 8 bases are shared with TRBD1. With V trimmed by 4 bases and J by 6 bases, 14 bases remained unmatched. Germline V gene sequence: CDR1 MNHNS, CDR2 SASEGT. This CDR3 has 17 residues. CDR3 protein: CASSALRVGQGSQPQHF. The CDR3 nucleotides are TGTGCCAGCAGTGCTCTACGTGTCGGACAGGGAAGTCAGCCCCAGCATTTT.

A few counts support this clone. V gene TRBV6-1 combines with J gene TRBJ1-2, with TRBD1 identical over 8 bases. With 4 bases clipped from V and 8 bases from J, the junction kept 9 bases outside the gene matches. The germline V gene has CDR1 MNHNS and CDR2 SASEGT. The CDR3 is made up of 14 amino acids. The CDR3 loop reads CASSGALGTGGYTF. As DNA, the CDR3 is TGTGCCAGCAGTGGGGCTTTAGGGACAGGCGGCTACACCTTC.

The chain joins TRBV29-1 to TRBJ1-5; D might be TRBD1 (6 bases). Per germline, CDR1 SQVTM and CDR2 ANQGSEA. This CDR3 spans 13 amino acids. V gave up 7 bases and J gave up 7 bases, with 17 bases separating them. The CDR3 sequence is CSGGAGSGQPQHF. CDR3 nucleotide sequence: TGCAGCGGGGGGGCAGGGTCTGGGCAGCCCCAGCATTTT.

The J gene is TRBJ2-7, the V gene TRBV6-5; 7 bases line up with TRBD1. V shed 2 bases, J shed 0 bases, and the junction held 4 bases outside the gene matches. The germline CDR1 and CDR2 sequences are MNHEY and SVGAGI. This CDR3 spans 15 amino acids. CDR3 DNA sequence: TGTGCCAGCAGTTACGGGCAGGGGGTCTCCTACGAGCAGTACTTC. Translating it yields CASSYGQGVSYEQYF.

The CDR3 DNA sequence: TGCGCCAGCAGAGTGGACAGGGGGCTTGGAAACACCATATATTTT. This codes for CASRVDRGLGNTIYF. The chain employs TRBV5-1 and TRBJ1-3; TRBD1 aligns across 11 bases. The ends lost 5 bases at V and 3 bases at J; junction bases unmatched: 4. This CDR3 contains 15 residues. Germline V gives CDR1 SGHRS, CDR2 YFSETQ.

Here the CDR3 reads CASSETKTGLSEAFF. The CDR3 DNA reads as TGTGCCAGCAGTGAAACAAAGACAGGGCTTTCGGAAGCTTTCTTT. The chain is built from TRBV25-1 and TRBJ1-1; 7 bases line up with TRBD1. The CDR3 spans 15 residues. V gave up 2 bases and J gave up 8 bases; unmatched junction bases: 11. CDR1 and CDR2 (germline): MGHDK, SYGVNS.

The chain has TRBV11-1 and TRBJ2-3; no clear D. Deletions cut 5 bases from V and 2 bases from J, with 11 bases between. CDR3 length equals 14 residues. Per germline, CDR1 SGHAT and CDR2 FQDESV (reference sequence). CDR3 region: CASSPPGYTDTQYF. CDR3 nucleotides: TGTGCCAGCAGCCCTCCAGGCTACACAGATACGCAGTATTTT.

V is TRBV6-1 and J is TRBJ2-5; the match to TRBD1 covers 10 bases. Germline loops: CDR1 MNHNS, CDR2 SASEGT. V was pared by 3 bases and J by 4 bases, with 5 bases of the junction left unmatched. There are 15 residues in the CDR3. CDR3 in amino acids: CASSDRDRGGETQYF. As DNA, the CDR3 is TGTGCCAGCAGTGATCGGGACAGGGGCGGAGAGACCCAGTACTTC.

This rearrangement joins TRBV5-1 to TRBJ2-3; 14 bases align to TRBD2. Germline values: CDR1 SGHRS, CDR2 YFSETQ. Trimming removed 0 bases from V and 6 bases from J; junction bases left unmatched: 3. The CDR3 runs 16 residues. The CDR3 coding sequence is TGCGCCAGCAGCTTGGGGACTAGCGGGGGGCAGGATACGCAGTATTTT. Amino acids: CASSLGTSGGQDTQYF.

This chain uses TRBV7-8 with TRBJ2-3, with 11 bases matching TRBD2. The CDR3 is 17 amino acids. After removal of 3 bases from V and 1 base from J, the junction contained 6 bases not matched to a gene. CDR1 and CDR2 (germline): SGHVS, FQNEAQ. CDR3: CASSLRETSGGTDTQYF. The CDR3 DNA sequence: TGTGCCAGCAGCTTGCGGGAGACTAGCGGGGGCACAGATACGCAGTATTTT.

The rearrangement links TRBV7-2 to TRBJ1-1; possibly TRBD1 for D (5 bases). Germline lookup yields CDR1 SGHTA and CDR2 FQGNSA. The CDR3 contains 14 residues. V lost 2 bases and J 0 bases, leaving 7 bases between the germline ends. CDR3 in DNA: TGTGCCAGCAGCTTACAGGGCATGAACACTGAAGCTTTCTTT. It yields the protein CASSLQGMNTEAFF.

The rearrangement joins TRBV19 to TRBJ2-3, with a weak D call TRBD2 (5 bases). This CDR3 contains 15 residues. CDR1 is LNHDA, CDR2 SQIVND, per germline (reference sequence). Between the trimmed V and J ends, which lost 4 bases and 6 bases, there was a span of 17 bases. CDR3 sequence (DNA): TGTGCCAGTAGTAGCCGGGATAAAAGAACGGATACGCAGTATTTT. Translated, it gives CASSSRDKRTDTQYF.

The chain uses TRBV29-1 and TRBJ1-2, with a possible D match to TRBD1 (6 bases). The CDR3 consists of 15 residues. Germline V gene sequence: CDR1 SQVTM, CDR2 ANQGSEA. V lost 6 bases, J lost 1 base, and 18 bases lay in between. CDR3 amino acids: CSVATDRTINYGYTF. The CDR3 coding sequence is TGCAGCGTGGCTACCGACAGGACAATTAACTATGGCTACACCTTC.

Remarks on this clone: The sample carries other DNA sequences with the same CDR3. The J gene is TRBJ2-1, the V gene TRBV5-1; D is perhaps TRBD2 (5 bases). The CDR3 spans 15 residues. Deletions cut 0 bases from V and 0 bases from J, with 7 bases between. CDR1 and CDR2 (germline): SGHRS, YFSETQ. Here the CDR3 DNA reads TGCGCCAGCAGCTTGGCGGGGAGCTCCTACAATGAGCAGTTCTTC. Its protein product is CASSLAGSSYNEQFF.